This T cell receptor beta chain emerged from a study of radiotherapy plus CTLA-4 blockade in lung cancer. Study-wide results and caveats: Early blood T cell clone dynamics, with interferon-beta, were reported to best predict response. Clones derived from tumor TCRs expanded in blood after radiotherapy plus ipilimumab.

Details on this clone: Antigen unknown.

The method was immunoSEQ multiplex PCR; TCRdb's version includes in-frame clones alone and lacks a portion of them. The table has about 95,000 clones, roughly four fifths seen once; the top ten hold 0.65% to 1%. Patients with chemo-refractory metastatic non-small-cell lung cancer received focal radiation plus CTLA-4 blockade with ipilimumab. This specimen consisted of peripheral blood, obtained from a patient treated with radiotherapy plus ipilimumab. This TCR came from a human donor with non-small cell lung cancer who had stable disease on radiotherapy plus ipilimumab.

The CDR3 loop reads CASSLWAGEGSNQPQHF. Here the CDR3 DNA reads TGTGCCAGCAGTTTATGGGCAGGGGAGGGTAGCAATCAGCCCCAGCATTTT. The chain employs TRBV28 and TRBJ1-5, with D possibly being TRBD1 (6 bases). The CDR3 covers 17 residues. Between the trimmed V and J ends, which lost 0 bases and 0 bases, there was a span of 12 bases. The germline V gene has CDR1 MDHEN and CDR2 SYDVKM.